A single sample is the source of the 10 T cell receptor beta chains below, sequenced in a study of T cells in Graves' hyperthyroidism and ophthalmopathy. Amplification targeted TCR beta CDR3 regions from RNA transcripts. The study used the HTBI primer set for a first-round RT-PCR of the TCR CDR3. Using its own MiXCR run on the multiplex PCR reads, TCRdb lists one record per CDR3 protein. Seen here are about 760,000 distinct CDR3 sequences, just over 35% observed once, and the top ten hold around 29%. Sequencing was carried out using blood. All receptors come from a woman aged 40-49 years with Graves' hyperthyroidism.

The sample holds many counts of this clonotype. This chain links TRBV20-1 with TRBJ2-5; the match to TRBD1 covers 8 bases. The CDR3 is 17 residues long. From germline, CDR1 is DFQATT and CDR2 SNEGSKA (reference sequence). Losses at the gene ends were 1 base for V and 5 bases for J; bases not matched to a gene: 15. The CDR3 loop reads CSARGPKTTGVRETQYF. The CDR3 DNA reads TGCAGTGCTAGAGGCCCAAAAACGACAGGGGTGAGGGAGACCCAGTACTTC.

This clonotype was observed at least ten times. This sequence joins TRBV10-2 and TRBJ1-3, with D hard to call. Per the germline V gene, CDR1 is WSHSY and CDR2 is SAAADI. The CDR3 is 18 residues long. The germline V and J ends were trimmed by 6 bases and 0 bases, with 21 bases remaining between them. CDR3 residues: CASREIYSGTSSGNTIYF. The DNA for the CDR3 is TGCGCCAGCAGAGAAATCTACAGCGGAACCTCCTCTGGAAACACCATATATTTT.

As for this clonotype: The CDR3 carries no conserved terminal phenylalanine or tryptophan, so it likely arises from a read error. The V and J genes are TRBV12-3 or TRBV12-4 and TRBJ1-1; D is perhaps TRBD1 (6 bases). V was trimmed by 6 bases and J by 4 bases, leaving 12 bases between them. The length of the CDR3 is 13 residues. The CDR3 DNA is TGTGCCAGCAGGGACAGCGGTGTCACTGAAGCTTTCCTT. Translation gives CASRDSGVTEAFL.

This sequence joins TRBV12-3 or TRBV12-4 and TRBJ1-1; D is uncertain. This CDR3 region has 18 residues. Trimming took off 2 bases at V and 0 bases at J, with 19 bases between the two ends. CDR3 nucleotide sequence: TGTGCCAGCAGTTTATTATTGTCGGTTGCGGATATGAACACTGAAGCTTTCTTT. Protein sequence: CASSLLLSVADMNTEAFF.

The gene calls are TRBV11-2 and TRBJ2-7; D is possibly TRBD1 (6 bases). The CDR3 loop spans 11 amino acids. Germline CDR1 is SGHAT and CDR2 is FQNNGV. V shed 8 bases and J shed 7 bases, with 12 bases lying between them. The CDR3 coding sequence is TGTGCCAGCCGAAAGAGGGGGGAGCAGTACTTC. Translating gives CASRKRGEQYF.

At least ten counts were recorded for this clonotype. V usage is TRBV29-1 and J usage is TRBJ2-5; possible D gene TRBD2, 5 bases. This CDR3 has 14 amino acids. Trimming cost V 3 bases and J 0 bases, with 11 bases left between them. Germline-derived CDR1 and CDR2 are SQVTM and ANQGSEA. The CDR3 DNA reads TGCAGCGTTGAGGGAATCGGGGACCAAGAGACCCAGTACTTC. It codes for CSVEGIGDQETQYF.

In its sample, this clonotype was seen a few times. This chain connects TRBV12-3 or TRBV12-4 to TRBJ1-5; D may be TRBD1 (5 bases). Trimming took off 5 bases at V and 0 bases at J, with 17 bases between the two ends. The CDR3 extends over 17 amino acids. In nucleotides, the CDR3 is TGTGCCAGCAGTGAATGGGTGACAGAATATAGCAATCAGCCCCAGCATTTT. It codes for CASSEWVTEYSNQPQHF.

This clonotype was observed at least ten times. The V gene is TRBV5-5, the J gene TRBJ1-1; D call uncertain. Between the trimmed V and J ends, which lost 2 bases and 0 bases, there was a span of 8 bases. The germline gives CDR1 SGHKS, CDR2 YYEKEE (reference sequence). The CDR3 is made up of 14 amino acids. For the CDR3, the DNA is TGTGCCAGCAGCTTCACCGCGATGAACACTGAAGCTTTCTTT. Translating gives CASSFTAMNTEAFF. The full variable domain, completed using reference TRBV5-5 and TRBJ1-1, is DAGVTQSPTHLIKTRGQQVTLRCSPISGHKSVSWYQQVLGQGPQFIFQYYEKEERGRGNFPDRFSARQFPNYSSELNVNALLLGDSALYLCASSFTAMNTEAFFGQGTRLTVV.

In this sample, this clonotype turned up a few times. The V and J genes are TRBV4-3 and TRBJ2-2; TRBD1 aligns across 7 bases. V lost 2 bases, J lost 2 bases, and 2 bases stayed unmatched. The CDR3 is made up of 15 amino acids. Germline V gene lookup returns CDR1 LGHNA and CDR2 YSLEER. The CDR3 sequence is CASSQWTGNTGELFF. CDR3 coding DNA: TGCGCCAGCAGCCAATGGACAGGAAACACCGGGGAGCTGTTTTTT.

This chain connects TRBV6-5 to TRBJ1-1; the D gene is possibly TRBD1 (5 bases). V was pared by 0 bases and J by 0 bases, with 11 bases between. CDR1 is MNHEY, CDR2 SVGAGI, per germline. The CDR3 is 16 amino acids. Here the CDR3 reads CASSYSGGRMNTEAFF. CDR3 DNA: TGTGCCAGCAGTTACTCCGGGGGGAGGATGAACACTGAAGCTTTCTTT.